The T cell receptor (beta chain) under discussion was sequenced for a study of cytomegalovirus exposure and HLA in healthy donors. Study-wide results and caveats: It was reportedly the case that the classifier diagnosed cytomegalovirus status with high specificity and sensitivity.

13 Jbeta primers and 60 Vbeta primers were used for the PCR. The repertoire was sequenced with immunoSEQ multiplex PCR; TCRdb's copy has only in-frame clones and lacks some. The sample carries approximately 150,000 clones, roughly 79% recorded once. Germline CDR1 reads GTSNPN; CDR2 reads SVGIG (reference sequence). The CDR3 contains 12 residues. The ends were cut back, 4 bases at V and 6 bases at J, with 12 bases in the middle. This clone was found a few times. Its antigen is undetermined. Donors were nominally healthy when sampled, though unrecorded immune exposures were likely. The chain employs TRBV30 and TRBJ1-1; the D is unclear. The source material was PBMCs. This TCR derives from a male donor in good health and CMV-seropositive. The CDR3 reads CAWNSLPAEAFF. CDR3 sequence (DNA): TGTGCCTGGAACAGCTTGCCTGCTGAAGCTTTCTTT.